What follows are 15 T cell receptor beta chains derived from one specimen sequenced in a study of TIL therapy for anti-PD-1-resistant metastatic lung cancer. Time point of the sample: pre-treatment sample, taken before nivolumab and TIL therapy. The immunoSEQ assay was v3. The protocol was immunoSEQ multiplex PCR, while the TCRdb copy is restricted to in-frame clones and leaves out a portion. This sample yields 50,000 to 65,000 clones, of which roughly two thirds are seen a single time; 6.6% belongs to the top ten. Sequences were derived from blood, sampled at baseline. Receptors originate from a person aged 30 to 80 with non-small cell lung cancer.

The chain's CDR3 is CAWSYGEGEQYF. The CDR3 DNA is TGTGCCTGGAGTTATGGGGAAGGCGAGCAGTACTTC. The chain joins TRBV30 to TRBJ2-7; D is unresolved. This CDR3 contains 12 residues. In germline, CDR1 is GTSNPN, CDR2 SVGIG (reference sequence). With 2 bases removed from V and 6 bases from J, the gap between germline ends came to 11 bases. The full variable domain, rest sourced from reference TRBV30 and TRBJ2-7, is SQTIHQWPATLVQPVGSPLSLECTVEGTSNPNLYWYRQAAGRGLQLLFYSVGIGQISSEVPQNLSASRPQDRQFILSSKKLLLSDSGFYLCAWSYGEGEQYFGPGTRLTVT.

The J gene is TRBJ2-3, the V gene TRBV4-1; D remains ambiguous. Germline V gene lookup returns CDR1 MGHRA and CDR2 YSYEKL. V shed 2 bases and J shed 2 bases, with 5 bases lying between them. The CDR3 runs to 13 residues. The CDR3 spells CASSQPITDTQYF. As DNA, the CDR3 is TGCGCCAGCAGCCAACCTATCACAGATACGCAGTATTTT.

This chain joins TRBV5-1 and TRBJ2-5; 8 nucleotides match TRBD1. This CDR3 spans 13 amino acids. Germline assignment: CDR1 SGHRS and CDR2 YFSETQ. Germline trimming cut 5 bases from V and 5 bases from J; bases unmatched to any gene: 5. CDR3 sequence (DNA): TGCGCCAGCAGAATGACAGGGGCTGAGACCCAGTACTTC. This codes for CASRMTGAETQYF.

This clone came up a few times. The genes are TRBV11-3 and TRBJ1-1; D gene unclear. In germline, CDR1 is SGHNT, CDR2 YENEEA. V was cut by 1 base and J by 2 bases, with 5 bases left in between. The CDR3 loop spans 13 amino acids. As DNA, the CDR3 is TGTGCCAGCAGCTTAGGGCATAACACTGAAGCTTTCTTT. As protein: CASSLGHNTEAFF.

The chain is built from TRBV11-3 and TRBJ1-3; unclear D gene. The ends were cut back, 3 bases at V and 2 bases at J, with 8 bases in the middle. Looked up from germline, CDR1 is SGHNT and CDR2 is YENEEA. The CDR3 is made up of 14 amino acids. CDR3 nucleotide sequence: TGTGCCAGCAGCTTGTTTGGCGCTGGAAACACCATATATTTT. It codes for CASSLFGAGNTIYF.

Regarding this clone: It is likely a read error, because the conserved phenylalanine at the end of the CDR3 is missing. The limits of the CDR3 on the DNA are not certain, so only TCRdb's listed CDR3 is given. The chain links TRBV9 to TRBJ2-3; TRBD2 is the table's D call, not checked against the DNA. The CDR3 spans 12 amino acids, including both terminal residues. Germline V CDR1 and CDR2: SGDLS, YYNGEE. This CDR3 is CASSVGPSGGTH.

This clone was seen just once. The chain carries TRBV7-2 and TRBJ2-5; 14 bases are a match to TRBD2. Per the germline V gene, CDR1 is SGHTA and CDR2 is FQGNSA. V trimming: 5 bases; J trimming: 5 bases; junction bases outside the gene matches: 10. This CDR3 has 17 residues. This CDR3 is CASSPTSGRAGMETQYF. The CDR3 nucleotides read TGTGCCAGCAGCCCGACTAGCGGGAGGGCCGGGATGGAGACCCAGTACTTC.

The chain uses TRBV19 and TRBJ2-5, with no clear D. Deletions cut 5 bases from V and 5 bases from J, with 15 bases between. The CDR3 covers 14 residues. Germline V lookup: CDR1 LNHDA, CDR2 SQIVND (reference sequence). The CDR3 DNA is TGTGCCAGTAGTCCTGCCATGGGAAGGGAGACCCAGTACTTC. It encodes CASSPAMGRETQYF.

The J gene is TRBJ1-1, the V gene TRBV6-1; D is unresolved. Trimming took off 1 base at V and 1 base at J, with 10 bases between the two ends. Germline CDR1 reads MNHNS; CDR2 reads SASEGT. CDR3 size: 15 residues. The CDR3, as DNA: TGTGCCAGCAGTGAAGAGGGTTCGGGGAACACTGAAGCTTTCTTT. This encodes CASSEEGSGNTEAFF.

CDR3: CAWSAGYNEQFF. The CDR3 DNA reads TGTGCCTGGAGTGCGGGATACAATGAGCAGTTCTTC. The chain links TRBV30 to TRBJ2-1, with D maybe TRBD2 (5 bases). The CDR3 runs 12 residues. The germline gives CDR1 GTSNPN, CDR2 SVGIG (reference sequence). V was clipped by 1 base and J by 4 bases, with 5 bases between them.

The chain joins TRBV4-2 to TRBJ2-4; TRBD2 matches at 10 bases. There are 15 residues in the CDR3. Germline CDR1 and CDR2: LGHNA and YNFKEQ. V lost 3 bases to trimming and J lost 6 bases; unmatched junction nucleotides: 5. For the CDR3, the DNA is TGTGCCAGCAGCCATGCAGCGGGGGGGCTAAACATTCAGTACTTC. Encoded protein: CASSHAAGGLNIQYF.

CDR3 sequence: CASSLRGDRPNYGYTF. The CDR3 nucleotides are TGTGCCAGCAGCTTAAGGGGGGACAGGCCAAACTATGGCTACACCTTC. This chain uses TRBV7-9 with TRBJ1-2; 8 bases agree with TRBD1. CDR1 SEHNR and CDR2 FQNEAQ come from the germline V gene (reference sequence). The CDR3 consists of 16 residues. The trim removed 2 bases at V and 2 bases at J, leaving 7 bases unmatched.

The chain employs TRBV10-3 and TRBJ1-1; 7 bases fit TRBD1. CDR1 and CDR2 from the germline V gene are ENHRY and SYGVKD. V gave up 8 bases and J gave up 7 bases; unmatched junction bases: 7. CDR3 length equals 12 residues. CDR3 DNA sequence: TGTGCCATCTCAGGGGGGGTGCATGAAGCTTTCTTT. This encodes CAISGGVHEAFF.

The chain links TRBV5-1 to TRBJ1-1; D gene uncertain. The CDR3 consists of 15 residues. With 0 bases removed from V and 0 bases from J, the gap between germline ends came to 9 bases. Germline V CDR1 and CDR2: SGHRS, YFSETQ. The CDR3 here is CASSLGPALNTEAFF. CDR3 DNA: TGCGCCAGCAGCTTGGGTCCAGCCTTGAACACTGAAGCTTTCTTT.

With regard to this clone: Because it lacks the conserved phenylalanine or tryptophan at the end, this CDR3 is likely a read error. V usage is TRBV19 and J usage is TRBJ1-2; D remains ambiguous. Trimming removed 7 bases from V and 10 bases from J, with 34 bases in between. This CDR3 region has 18 residues. CDR1 is LNHDA, CDR2 SQIVND, per germline (reference sequence). CDR3 in amino acids: CASKLSGARHSSLAFYTL. The CDR3 DNA reads as TGTGCCAGTAAATTATCAGGTGCGCGCCACTCATCCCTTGCATTCTACACCCTC.